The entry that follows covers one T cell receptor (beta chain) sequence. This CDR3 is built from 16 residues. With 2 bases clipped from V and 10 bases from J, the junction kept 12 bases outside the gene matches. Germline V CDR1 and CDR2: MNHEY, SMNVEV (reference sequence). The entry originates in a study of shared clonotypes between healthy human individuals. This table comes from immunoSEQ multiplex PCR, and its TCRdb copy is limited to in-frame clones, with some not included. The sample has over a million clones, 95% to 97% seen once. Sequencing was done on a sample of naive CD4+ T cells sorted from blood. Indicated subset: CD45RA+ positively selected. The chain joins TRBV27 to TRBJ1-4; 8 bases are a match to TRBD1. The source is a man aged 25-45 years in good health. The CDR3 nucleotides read TGTGCCAGCAGTTTAAGCGGGACAGGCCAATTGGGAAAACTGTTTTTT. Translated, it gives CASSLSGTGQLGKLFF. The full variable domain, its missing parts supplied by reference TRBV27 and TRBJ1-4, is EAQVTQNPRYLITVTGKKLTVTCSQNMNHEYMSWYRQDPGLGLRQIYYSMNVEVTDKGDVPEGYKVSRKEKRNFPLILESPSPNQTSLYFCASSLSGTGQLGKLFFGSGTQLSVL.